This T cell receptor (beta chain) was documented in a study of blood T cell repertoires in COVID-19. TCRdb's table, derived via immunoSEQ multiplex PCR, lists solely in-frame clones and lacks some. The sample gives a few hundred thousand clones, 80% to 90% of which show up once; under 13% is in the top ten. Germline V gene sequence: CDR1 KGHDR, CDR2 SFDVKD. V dropped 4 bases and J dropped 8; count of bases not matched to a gene: 11. CDR3 length: 15 amino acids. This TCR was sampled from a man between 18 and 35 years old with acute COVID-19. The sequenced sample was PBMCs or T cells enriched from blood (not recorded which). V and J are TRBV24-1 and TRBJ1-2; 8 nucleotides line up with TRBD1. In DNA, the CDR3 is TGTGCCACCAGTGACTCTTACCGACAGGGGAAGGGCTACACCTTC. Encoded protein: CATSDSYRQGKGYTF.